The 30 T cell receptor beta chains presented below share a single source sample, sequenced in a study of control samples from healthy donors and cancer patients. Only in-frame clones appear in the TCRdb table, and some are missing; sequencing was by immunoSEQ multiplex PCR. The data contain around 140,000 clones, about 89% of them singletons. Sequencing was carried out using blood. The origin of the receptors is a man between 18 and 29 years old in good health.

The chain links TRBV2 to TRBJ2-7; 10 nucleotides align to TRBD1. Germline V gene data show CDR1 as SNHLY and CDR2 as FYNNEI. This CDR3 region has 14 residues. Trimming at V came to 7 bases and at J to 0 bases, leaving 3 bases not matched to a gene. As DNA, the CDR3 is TGTGCCAGCAATCGGGACAGGGGCTCCTACGAGCAGTACTTC. It encodes CASNRDRGSYEQYF.

The chain couples TRBV4-3 to TRBJ2-7, with D possibly being TRBD1 or TRBD2 (7 bases each). This CDR3 spans 15 amino acids. Germline loops: CDR1 LGHNA, CDR2 YSLEER. V was cut by 4 bases and J by 5 bases, with 18 bases left in between. CDR3: CASSLRGGLVHEQYF. In DNA, the CDR3 is TGCGCCAGCAGCCTCAGGGGGGGGCTTGTCCACGAGCAGTACTTC.

V usage is TRBV30 and J usage is TRBJ1-1; D not certain. This CDR3 is built from 14 residues. Germline V CDR1 and CDR2: GTSNPN, SVGIG (reference sequence). V lost 0 bases, J lost 6 bases, and 14 bases lay in between. The CDR3 is CAWSVQSLGAEAFF. The CDR3 nucleotides are TGTGCCTGGAGTGTACAGTCTTTGGGCGCTGAAGCTTTCTTT.

CDR3 nucleotide sequence: TGTGCCAGCAGACCCCTACAGGGACTAGCGGGGGTCCTCTCCTACAATGAGCAGTTCTTC. Its protein is CASRPLQGLAGVLSYNEQFF. The rearrangement joins TRBV7-7 to TRBJ2-1; 14 bases are a match to TRBD2. Germline trimming cut 6 bases from V and 0 bases from J; bases unmatched to any gene: 13. The CDR3 spans 20 residues. CDR1 and CDR2 from the germline V gene are SSHAT and FNYEAQ (reference sequence).

The V call is TRBV19, the J call TRBJ2-1; tentative D call: TRBD2 (5 bases). Per germline, CDR1 LNHDA and CDR2 SQIVND (reference sequence). The CDR3 sequence is 13 residues long. The V end lost 8 bases, the J end lost 0 bases, and 8 bases lay between the germline ends. The CDR3 nucleotides are TGTGCCAGTGGAGGAGGCTCCTACAATGAGCAGTTCTTC. This encodes CASGGGSYNEQFF.

This sequence joins TRBV7-9 and TRBJ1-1, with TRBD1 as a possible D gene (5 bases). Germline V gene data show CDR1 as SEHNR and CDR2 as FQNEAQ (reference sequence). The CDR3 runs to 17 residues. Trimming left V 1 base short and J 0 bases short, with 15 bases between. CDR3 sequence (DNA): TGTGCCAGCAGCTTAGAGTGGACTGGACAAATGAACACTGAAGCTTTCTTT. It encodes CASSLEWTGQMNTEAFF. The variable domain in full, with the rest retrieved from reference TRBV7-9 and TRBJ1-1, is DTGVSQNPRHKITKRGQNVTFRCDPISEHNRLYWYRQTLGQGPEFLTYFQNEAQLEKSRLLSDRFSAERPKGSFSTLEIQRTEQGDSAMYLCASSLEWTGQMNTEAFFGQGTRLTVV.

The chain has TRBV28 and TRBJ2-6, with a tentative D call TRBD2 (5 bases). V was clipped by 7 bases and J by 0 bases, with 16 bases between them. The CDR3 extends over 17 amino acids. CDR1 is MDHEN and CDR2 is SYDVKM in the germline V gene. The CDR3 sequence is CASKSAPGDSGANVLTF. CDR3 nucleotide sequence: TGTGCCAGCAAGTCGGCCCCCGGGGACTCTGGGGCCAACGTCCTGACTTTC.

The CDR3: CATSRDIGSYQPQHF. CDR3 coding DNA: TGTGCCACCAGCAGAGATATCGGCAGTTATCAGCCCCAGCATTTT. The gene calls are TRBV15 and TRBJ1-5; no firm D call. Germline CDR1 reads LNHNV; CDR2 reads YYDKDF (reference sequence). The V gene lost 0 bases and the J gene lost 5 bases, with 11 bases spanning the gap. This CDR3 contains 15 residues.

The V call is TRBV19, the J call TRBJ1-2, with D unclear. Trimming stripped 4 bases from V and 8 bases from J, with 8 bases between. The CDR3 loop spans 11 amino acids. Germline-derived CDR1 and CDR2 are LNHDA and SQIVND (reference sequence). The CDR3 is CASSTIWGYTF. The CDR3 DNA reads TGTGCCAGTAGTACAATTTGGGGCTACACCTTC.

V usage is TRBV27 and J usage is TRBJ1-1; D not certain. Germline V CDR1 and CDR2: MNHEY, SMNVEV (reference sequence). The length of the CDR3 is 14 residues. With 6 bases removed from V and 2 bases from J, the gap between germline ends came to 13 bases. The chain's CDR3 is CASSRRASNTEAFF. The CDR3 DNA is TGTGCCAGCAGCCGCCGGGCCTCCAACACTGAAGCTTTCTTT.

The chain couples TRBV3-1 (or the pseudogene TRBV3-2) to TRBJ2-7; tentative D call: TRBD1 (6 bases). CDR1 is LGHDT, CDR2 YNNKEL, per germline (reference sequence). This CDR3 is built from 17 residues. V was pared by 4 bases and J by 4 bases, with 23 bases between. The CDR3 bases are TGTGCCAGCAGCCGGCACGGCACAGGGTCCGATGGGTACGAGCAGTACTTC. Translating it yields CASSRHGTGSDGYEQYF.

The chain links TRBV5-1 to TRBJ2-3; TRBD1 matches 7 bases. The CDR3 is 18 amino acids. Germline lookup yields CDR1 SGHRS and CDR2 YFSETQ. V dropped 1 base and J dropped 2; count of bases not matched to a gene: 13. The CDR3 DNA reads as TGCGCCAGCAGCTTGTGGGGACAGACAGATTATCCCACAGATACGCAGTATTTT. Encoded protein: CASSLWGQTDYPTDTQYF.

The chain couples TRBV30 to TRBJ2-3; the D gene is possibly TRBD2 (6 bases). This CDR3 comprises 21 residues. Trimming cost V 0 bases and J 0 bases, with 28 bases left between them. CDR1 and CDR2 from the germline V gene are GTSNPN and SVGIG (reference sequence). For the CDR3, the DNA is TGTGCCTGGAGTGTAACCCGGCCACTAAGGGACTGGCCTACTAGCACAGATACGCAGTATTTT. Amino acids: CAWSVTRPLRDWPTSTDTQYF.

The chain has TRBV13 and TRBJ1-1; D not resolved. Trimming took off 2 bases at V and 4 bases at J, with 8 bases between the two ends. This CDR3 spans 13 amino acids. Germline V gives CDR1 PRHDT, CDR2 FYEKMQ (reference sequence). The CDR3, as DNA: TGTGCCAGCAGCTTACAGTGGGCCACTGAAGCTTTCTTT. Its translation: CASSLQWATEAFF.

This CDR3 reads CSASEGIRTDTQYF. The CDR3, as DNA: TGCAGTGCTAGTGAGGGGATCCGCACAGATACGCAGTATTTT. The chain uses TRBV20-1 and TRBJ2-3, with D perhaps assigned TRBD1 or TRBD2 (5 bases each). V was cut by 3 bases and J by 1 base, with 11 bases left in between. This CDR3 has 14 residues. The germline V gene encodes CDR1 DFQATT and CDR2 SNEGSKA (reference sequence).

The chain couples TRBV5-6 to TRBJ1-6; D uncertain. V shed 1 base and J shed 8 bases, with 7 bases lying between them. Germline V lookup: CDR1 SGHDT, CDR2 YYEEEE. The CDR3 is made up of 13 amino acids. The CDR3 here is CASSLIWDSPLHF. The CDR3 DNA is TGTGCCAGCAGCTTGATCTGGGATTCACCCCTCCACTTT.

The chain joins TRBV5-1 to TRBJ1-2, with 8 nucleotides matching TRBD1. From germline, CDR1 is SGHRS and CDR2 YFSETQ. This CDR3 region has 13 residues. With 4 bases clipped from V and 7 bases from J, the junction kept 6 bases outside the gene matches. CDR3 region: CASSPETGVGYTF. CDR3 DNA: TGCGCCAGCAGCCCCGAGACAGGGGTTGGCTACACCTTC.

The chain uses TRBV5-1 and TRBJ2-4; D remains ambiguous. The CDR3 spans 14 residues. Germline lookup yields CDR1 SGHRS and CDR2 YFSETQ. V was trimmed by 0 bases and J by 5 bases, leaving 9 bases between them. The CDR3 DNA reads TGCGCCAGCAGCTTGGGGGAAAGGGAAAACATTCAGTACTTC. It codes for CASSLGERENIQYF.

The genes are TRBV7-3 and TRBJ1-1; D possibly corresponds to TRBD1 (5 bases). The CDR3 has 15 amino acids. Germline V gene sequence: CDR1 SGHTA, CDR2 FQGTGA. V was clipped by 1 base and J by 0 bases, with 9 bases between them. CDR3 protein: CASSLSGDLNTEAFF. Here the CDR3 DNA reads TGTGCCAGCAGCTTAAGCGGGGACCTGAACACTGAAGCTTTCTTT.

This chain links TRBV3-1 (or the pseudogene TRBV3-2) with TRBJ2-7, with D hard to call. Germline V gene sequence: CDR1 LGHDT, CDR2 YNNKEL (reference sequence). The CDR3 has 15 amino acids. V gave up 0 bases and J gave up 0 bases, with 9 bases separating them. The CDR3 bases are TGTGCCAGCAGCCAAGATAAACAGAGCTCCTACGAGCAGTACTTC. It yields the protein CASSQDKQSSYEQYF.

The V gene is TRBV4-1, the J gene TRBJ2-5; 10 bases are a match to TRBD2. The germline V gene has CDR1 MGHRA and CDR2 YSYEKL. The CDR3 totals 18 residues. The ends lost 3 bases at V and 4 bases at J; junction bases unmatched: 14. CDR3 coding DNA: TGCGCCAGCAGCCAGGACAGGGCCCTAGCGGGGGTTGGAGAGACCCAGTACTTC. Translated, it gives CASSQDRALAGVGETQYF.

This chain uses TRBV4-3 with TRBJ2-7; D unclear. CDR3 size: 15 residues. The germline V and J ends were trimmed by 0 bases and 2 bases, with 11 bases remaining between them. CDR1 is LGHNA, CDR2 YSLEER, per germline. CDR3 DNA sequence: TGCGCCAGCAGCCAAGAATTGCGTCCACCCTACGAGCAGTACTTC. Translating it yields CASSQELRPPYEQYF.

The CDR3 DNA sequence: TGCGCCAGTGCCGGGACTGACAGCACAGATACGCAGTATTTT. Translated, it gives CASAGTDSTDTQYF. The chain couples TRBV5-1 to TRBJ2-3; tentative D call: TRBD2 (6 bases). Looked up from germline, CDR1 is SGHRS and CDR2 is YFSETQ. Deletions cut 8 bases from V and 0 bases from J, with 13 bases between. The CDR3 extends over 14 amino acids.

The J gene is TRBJ2-7, the V gene TRBV7-2; the D gene is possibly TRBD1 (5 bases). Trimming left V 7 bases short and J 2 bases short, with 18 bases between. The CDR3 has 15 residues. Germline values: CDR1 SGHTA, CDR2 FQGNSA. This chain's CDR3 is CASTLLAGKAYEQYF. CDR3 coding DNA: TGTGCCAGCACCCTCTTGGCAGGGAAAGCCTACGAGCAGTACTTC. The variable domain in full, with the rest retrieved from reference TRBV7-2 and TRBJ2-7, is GAGVSQSPSNKVTEKGKDVELRCDPISGHTALYWYRQSLGQGLEFLIYFQGNSAPDKSGLPSDRFSAERTGGSVSTLTIQRTQQEDSAVYLCASTLLAGKAYEQYFGPGTRLTVT.

The chain combines TRBV4-1 with TRBJ1-5; D ambiguous. V lost 8 bases to trimming and J lost 0 bases, with 11 bases between them. CDR1 MGHRA and CDR2 YSYEKL come from the germline V gene. The CDR3 length is 14 residues. Written as DNA, the CDR3 is TGCGCCAGCGCGGCTGCTAATAGCAATCAGCCCCAGCATTTT. Translated, it gives CASAAANSNQPQHF.

The chain is built from TRBV5-1 and TRBJ2-2; unclear D gene. The germline V gene has CDR1 SGHRS and CDR2 YFSETQ. CDR3 length equals 13 residues. V lost 1 base, J lost 0 bases, and 1 base lay in between. The CDR3 sequence: CASSLTNTGELFF. The CDR3 region has the DNA TGCGCCAGCAGCTTGACGAACACCGGGGAGCTGTTTTTT.

The rearrangement links TRBV5-5 to TRBJ2-3; D call uncertain. Per the germline V gene, CDR1 is SGHKS and CDR2 is YYEKEE (reference sequence). CDR3 size: 14 residues. V was trimmed by 4 bases and J by 0 bases, leaving 9 bases between them. In DNA, the CDR3 is TGTGCCAGCAGCGGCCGGTCTAGCACAGATACGCAGTATTTT. It codes for CASSGRSSTDTQYF.

This clone was seen more than once but under ten times. The V gene is TRBV7-2, the J gene TRBJ2-3; D ambiguous. Trimming removed 3 bases at V and 4 bases at J, with 2 bases between. Germline CDR1 SGHTA, CDR2 FQGNSA. This CDR3 is 11 amino acids long. For the CDR3, the DNA is TGTGCCAGCAGCTTTTCAGATACGCAGTATTTT. The encoded protein is CASSFSDTQYF.

This sequence joins TRBV10-1 and TRBJ2-3, with D possibly being TRBD1 or TRBD2 (5 bases each). Trimming took 5 bases from V and 2 from J, leaving 17 bases between them. The CDR3 length is 16 residues. The V gene's germline CDR1 is WNHNN and CDR2 SYGVQD (reference sequence). CDR3 residues: CASSLSGTSNTDTQYF. CDR3 in DNA: TGCGCCAGCAGTCTTTCCGGGACCAGCAACACAGATACGCAGTATTTT.

Concerning this clone: The sample carries other DNA sequences with the same CDR3. The gene calls are TRBV5-1 and TRBJ2-7; no clear D gene. Germline values: CDR1 SGHRS, CDR2 YFSETQ. Trimming stripped 3 bases from V and 3 bases from J, with 4 bases between. This CDR3 comprises 11 residues. Here the CDR3 DNA reads TGCGCCAGCAGCTCTAACTACGAGCAGTACTTC. As protein: CASSSNYEQYF. The full variable domain, in which reference TRBV5-1 and TRBJ2-7 provide the parts outside the CDR3, is KAGVTQTPRYLIKTRGQQVTLSCSPISGHRSVSWYQQTPGQGLQFLFEYFSETQRNKGNFPGRFSGRQFSNSRSEMNVSTLELGDSALYLCASSSNYEQYFGPGTRLTVT.